Each of the 19 T cell receptor beta chains below was sequenced from the same sample in a study of early T cells in non-severe SARS-CoV-2 infection. One entry per CDR3 protein, called by TCRdb with MiXCR from the 5' RACE reads. The table lists fewer than 60,000 distinct CDR3 sequences, about 9.1% of them singletons, with around 4.2% in the top ten. The sequencing input was whole blood. The source is an adult who was a healthcare worker with PCR-confirmed SARS-CoV-2 infection or an uninfected control (not recorded which).

The chain combines TRBV11-2 with TRBJ2-5; weak D call: TRBD1 (5 bases). CDR1 SGHAT and CDR2 FQNNGV come from the germline V gene. The V end was cut by 1 base, the J end by 2 bases, with 17 bases between. The CDR3 has 17 residues. The CDR3 reads CASSLGPREWGQETQYF. As DNA, the CDR3 is TGTGCCAGCAGCTTAGGTCCCAGGGAATGGGGACAAGAGACCCAGTACTTC.

This clonotype was seen many times. The J gene is TRBJ2-2, the V gene TRBV7-7, with TRBD1 matching 8 bases. This CDR3 contains 14 residues. From germline, CDR1 is SSHAT and CDR2 FNYEAQ (reference sequence). Trimming cost V 5 bases and J 5 bases; bases outside gene matches: 4. CDR3 loop: CASSPDRGTGELFF. The CDR3 DNA is TGTGCCAGCAGCCCCGACAGGGGTACCGGGGAGCTGTTTTTT. Complete variable domain (other parts from reference TRBV7-7 and TRBJ2-2): GAGVSQSPRYKVTKRGQDVTLRCDPISSHATLYWYQQALGQGPEFLTYFNYEAQPDKSGLPSDRFSAERPEGSISTLTIQRTEQRDSAMYRCASSPDRGTGELFFGEGSRLTVL.

The chain carries TRBV7-9 and TRBJ2-7; D gene uncertain. CDR3 size: 13 residues. Trimming shortened V by 1 base and J by 0 bases, and 4 bases separated the two germline ends. CDR1 and CDR2 (germline): SEHNR, FQNEAQ (reference sequence). This CDR3 is CASSLDTSYEQYF. The DNA of the CDR3 is TGTGCCAGCAGCTTAGACACCTCCTACGAGCAGTACTTC.

This clonotype was counted many times. The J gene is TRBJ2-3, the V gene TRBV5-1; a possible D gene is TRBD1 (6 bases). Germline lookup yields CDR1 SGHRS and CDR2 YFSETQ. The length of the CDR3 is 14 residues. With 0 bases removed from V and 3 bases from J, the gap between germline ends came to 8 bases. This chain's CDR3 is CASSLDRETDTQYF. The CDR3 DNA follows: TGCGCCAGCAGCTTGGACAGGGAAACAGATACGCAGTATTTT.

This clonotype was picked up many times. The chain has TRBV7-9 and TRBJ1-1; D perhaps matches TRBD1 (6 bases). Deletions cut 0 bases from V and 3 bases from J, with 11 bases between. Germline V gene lookup returns CDR1 SEHNR and CDR2 FQNEAQ (reference sequence). The CDR3 has 15 residues. The CDR3 spells CASSLAAGVDTEAFF. CDR3 in DNA: TGTGCCAGCAGCTTAGCCGCAGGGGTTGACACTGAAGCTTTCTTT.

The table lists this clonotype with many counts. The V gene is TRBV14, the J gene TRBJ2-7; no firm D call. Trimming removed 0 bases from V and 2 bases from J, with 11 bases in between. CDR3 length: 15 residues. CDR1 is SGHDN and CDR2 is FVKESK in the germline V gene. CDR3 sequence: CASSQDGNSPYEQYF. CDR3 coding DNA: TGTGCCAGCAGCCAAGACGGAAACTCACCCTACGAGCAGTACTTC.

This clonotype was counted ten times or more. The chain combines TRBV29-1 with TRBJ2-2, with D unclear. Trimming removed 7 bases at V and 6 bases at J, with 15 bases between. Germline V gene data show CDR1 as SQVTM and CDR2 as ANQGSEA. CDR3 size: 13 residues. As DNA, the CDR3 is TGCAGCGCAGCGAACGCAGTGCCCGGGGAGCTGTTTTTT. It specifies CSAANAVPGELFF.

This chain uses TRBV29-1 with TRBJ1-4; D gene uncertain. The V gene's germline CDR1 is SQVTM and CDR2 ANQGSEA. This CDR3 spans 14 amino acids. V gave up 5 bases and J gave up 0 bases, with 10 bases separating them. Here the CDR3 DNA reads TGCAGCGTTTATGTGGGAGCAACTAATGAAAAACTGTTTTTT. Translation: CSVYVGATNEKLFF.

This clonotype appeared a few times. The DNA for the CDR3 is TGCAGTGCTAATCTAGCGGAACCGAAATACAATGAGCAGTTCTTC. Translating it yields CSANLAEPKYNEQFF. V usage is TRBV20-1 and J usage is TRBJ2-1, with TRBD2 matching over 7 bases. This CDR3 comprises 15 residues. Germline V gives CDR1 DFQATT, CDR2 SNEGSKA (reference sequence). The trim removed 4 bases at V and 4 bases at J, leaving 10 bases unmatched.

The table lists this clonotype with many counts. The chain has TRBV7-9 and TRBJ2-3; 10 bases match TRBD2. The CDR3 sequence is 17 residues long. Germline loops: CDR1 SEHNR, CDR2 FQNEAQ (reference sequence). Trimming at V came to 6 bases and at J to 1 base, leaving 10 bases not matched to a gene. The CDR3 region has the DNA TGTGCCAGCAGTCCCTCCCGGCTAGCGGGGGGCACAGATACGCAGTATTTT. Translating it yields CASSPSRLAGGTDTQYF.

This chain links TRBV25-1 with TRBJ2-2; no firm D call. The CDR3 is 12 residues long. Germline-derived CDR1 and CDR2 are MGHDK and SYGVNS. The V end was cut by 4 bases, the J end by 3 bases, with 3 bases between. CDR3 DNA sequence: TGTGCCAGCAGTGGTTACACCGGGGAGCTGTTTTTT. Protein: CASSGYTGELFF.

The sample holds many counts of this clonotype. The gene calls are TRBV9 and TRBJ2-7; D is possibly TRBD2 (6 bases). V was cut by 4 bases and J by 2 bases, with 16 bases left in between. The germline V gene encodes CDR1 SGDLS and CDR2 YYNGEE. The CDR3 covers 15 residues. CDR3 in amino acids: CASSPGIAVTYEQYF. The CDR3 bases are TGTGCCAGCAGCCCCGGGATAGCGGTAACCTACGAGCAGTACTTC.

This clonotype was recorded many times. This sequence joins TRBV27 and TRBJ2-7; 8 bases are a match to TRBD2. In germline, CDR1 is MNHEY, CDR2 SMNVEV (reference sequence). This CDR3 is 17 amino acids long. With 8 bases clipped from V and 1 base from J, the junction kept 16 bases outside the gene matches. DNA for the CDR3: TGTGCCAGCCGCCGAAGATCCGGCACTAGCGGATCCTACGAGCAGTACTTC. Translation gives CASRRRSGTSGSYEQYF.

This clonotype was picked up many times. This chain uses TRBV7-9 with TRBJ1-4; TRBD1 matches at 9 bases. Germline V gene data show CDR1 as SEHNR and CDR2 as FQNEAQ (reference sequence). Trimming took 5 bases from V and 6 from J; bases not matched to a gene: 7. The CDR3 contains 15 residues. The CDR3 sequence: CASSPPDRGDEKLFF. DNA for the CDR3: TGTGCCAGCAGCCCTCCGGACAGGGGAGATGAAAAACTGTTTTTT.

This sequence joins TRBV5-4 and TRBJ2-5; perhaps TRBD2 as D (6 bases). The V gene lost 4 bases and the J gene lost 1 base, with 11 bases spanning the gap. The CDR3 runs to 14 residues. CDR1 is SGHNT, CDR2 YYREEE, per germline (reference sequence). The CDR3 DNA follows: TGTGCCAGCAGCCCAGGAGGGGTCCAAGAGACCCAGTACTTC. The encoded protein is CASSPGGVQETQYF.

V usage is TRBV29-1 and J usage is TRBJ1-4; 9 nucleotides align to TRBD1. Trimming cost V 4 bases and J 7 bases; bases outside gene matches: 7. Germline values: CDR1 SQVTM, CDR2 ANQGSEA. The CDR3 totals 14 residues. The CDR3 region is CSVAPGTGSEKLFF. CDR3 bases: TGCAGCGTTGCTCCCGGGACAGGGAGTGAAAAACTGTTTTTT. Supplemented by reference TRBV29-1 and TRBJ1-4, the full variable domain reads SAVISQKPSRDICQRGTSLTIQCQVDSQVTMMFWYRQQPGQSLTLIATANQGSEATYESGFVIDKFPISRPNLTFSTLTVSNMSPEDSSIYLCSVAPGTGSEKLFFGSGTQLSVL.

This clonotype appeared many times. V gene TRBV7-8 combines with J gene TRBJ1-1; D is perhaps TRBD1 (6 bases). The V and J ends lost 0 bases and 0 bases respectively, with 11 bases between them. CDR1 SGHVS and CDR2 FQNEAQ come from the germline V gene. This CDR3 spans 16 amino acids. The CDR3 loop reads CASSLAVGGLNTEAFF. The CDR3 nucleotides read TGTGCCAGCAGCTTAGCAGTCGGGGGCCTGAACACTGAAGCTTTCTTT.

The V call is TRBV7-2, the J call TRBJ2-7, with TRBD1 matching 7 bases. Germline assignment: CDR1 SGHTA and CDR2 FQGNSA. CDR3 length equals 13 residues. The ends lost 8 bases at V and 1 base at J; junction bases unmatched: 5. DNA for the CDR3: TGTGCCAGCGGGACGACAGGGTCCTACGAGCAGTACTTC. Translation: CASGTTGSYEQYF.

The sample holds many counts of this clonotype. The gene calls are TRBV5-8 and TRBJ1-5; D unclear. The CDR3 runs to 14 residues. The V and J ends lost 1 base and 7 bases respectively, with 12 bases between them. Per germline, CDR1 SGHTS and CDR2 YDEGEE. The chain's CDR3 is CASSLKGGLQPQHF. The CDR3 DNA follows: TGTGCCAGCAGCTTGAAAGGAGGTCTACAGCCCCAGCATTTT.